The 22 T cell receptor beta chains in this list originate from one sample, sequenced in a study of T cells in Graves' hyperthyroidism and ophthalmopathy. TCR beta CDR3 region amplification was performed from RNA transcripts. The HTBI primer set drove a first-round RT-PCR of the TCR CDR3. TCRdb independently ran MiXCR on the multiplex PCR reads; one entry per CDR3 protein. The sample lists 550,000 to 700,000 distinct CDR3 sequences, about half occurring once. The sequenced sample was peripheral blood or thyroid tissue (not recorded which). The receptors were gathered from an adult woman with Graves' disease, either hyperthyroidism or ophthalmopathy (not recorded which).

The rearrangement links TRBV24-1 to TRBJ2-5; a possible D gene is TRBD2 (5 bases). Germline V gene lookup returns CDR1 KGHDR and CDR2 SFDVKD. V lost 5 bases to trimming and J lost 5 bases, with 8 bases between them. The CDR3 is 12 amino acids. CDR3: CATSAGGETQYF. As DNA, the CDR3 is TGTGCCACCAGTGCGGGCGGGGAGACCCAGTACTTC.

The chain joins TRBV12-3 or TRBV12-4 to TRBJ2-7; 10 bases are shared with TRBD2. CDR3 length: 15 amino acids. The J segment lost 6 bases and the V segment lost 6 bases, leaving 11 bases of the junction unmatched. CDR3 nucleotides: TGTGCCAGCAGGCCCTCCGGACTAGCGGTTGGCGAGCAGTACTTC. Amino acids: CASRPSGLAVGEQYF.

The CDR3 reads CAIGSGMGANVLTF. The CDR3 region has the DNA TGTGCCATCGGCTCGGGGATGGGGGCCAACGTCCTGACTTTC. This rearrangement joins TRBV10-3 to TRBJ2-6; D may be TRBD2 (5 bases). V was shortened by 8 bases and J by 4 bases, with 12 bases between the two germline ends. The germline V gene encodes CDR1 ENHRY and CDR2 SYGVKD. The CDR3 is 14 residues long.

The rearrangement uses TRBV25-1 and TRBJ1-6; D might be TRBD1 (5 bases). The CDR3 length is 15 residues. The V gene lost 0 bases and the J gene lost 10 bases, with 13 bases spanning the gap. Per the germline V gene, CDR1 is MGHDK and CDR2 is SYGVNS. CDR3 DNA: TGTGCCAGCAGTGAATATGCAGAACGGGGGTCACCCCTCCACTTT. It specifies CASSEYAERGSPLHF.

The CDR3 protein is CASGPTGGGGTEAFF. DNA for the CDR3: TGTGCCAGTGGCCCAACAGGAGGAGGAGGCACTGAAGCTTTCTTT. The chain carries TRBV19 and TRBJ1-1; maybe TRBD1 (5 bases). The length of the CDR3 is 15 residues. CDR1 LNHDA and CDR2 SQIVND come from the germline V gene (reference sequence). Trimming removed 8 bases at V and 4 bases at J, with 20 bases between.

This clonotype has ten or more counts. This chain links TRBV7-9 with TRBJ2-7; D is unresolved. CDR1 and CDR2 (germline): SEHNR, FQNEAQ (reference sequence). The CDR3 consists of 13 residues. V was cut by 7 bases and J by 4 bases, with 14 bases left in between. CDR3 in amino acids: CASNVTASYEQYF. DNA of the CDR3: TGTGCCAGCAACGTAACAGCGAGTTACGAGCAGTACTTC.

The chain links TRBV10-3 to TRBJ2-5, with 7 positions matching TRBD1. The ends lost 3 bases at V and 5 bases at J; junction bases unmatched: 12. Germline CDR1 reads ENHRY; CDR2 reads SYGVKD. The CDR3 consists of 16 residues. CDR3 sequence (DNA): TGTGCCATCAGTGATACCAGGGCAGGGGGTCTGGAGACCCAGTACTTC. Translating gives CAISDTRAGGLETQYF.

The chain uses TRBV7-6 and TRBJ2-3; 15 positions match TRBD2. Germline V gives CDR1 SGHVS, CDR2 FNYEAQ. CDR3 length: 18 residues. The J segment lost 4 bases and the V segment lost 4 bases, leaving 9 bases of the junction unmatched. The CDR3 DNA reads as TGTGCCAGCAGCTATAAACCGGGACTAGCGGGAGGTGCAGATACGCAGTATTTT. It yields the protein CASSYKPGLAGGADTQYF.

In its sample, this clonotype was seen many times. This rearrangement joins TRBV19 to TRBJ2-2; possibly TRBD2 for D (5 bases). This CDR3 comprises 15 residues. V lost 3 bases and J lost 0, with 8 bases in between. Germline V gives CDR1 LNHDA, CDR2 SQIVND (reference sequence). CDR3 amino acids: CASSIRGANTGELFF. CDR3 coding DNA: TGTGCCAGTAGTATTCGGGGAGCGAACACCGGGGAGCTGTTTTTT.

The sample holds many counts of this clonotype. The V gene is TRBV19, the J gene TRBJ2-5; D not resolved. The CDR3 spans 13 residues. Trimming pared 3 bases from V and 1 base from J, leaving 6 bases between. Germline V gene sequence: CDR1 LNHDA, CDR2 SQIVND (reference sequence). The CDR3 nucleotides are TGTGCCAGTAGTATCGCAGGCCAAGAGACCCAGTACTTC. Protein: CASSIAGQETQYF.

This chain connects TRBV20-1 to TRBJ1-1, with D uncertain. Germline assignment: CDR1 DFQATT and CDR2 SNEGSKA (reference sequence). This CDR3 comprises 15 residues. Trimming shortened V by 6 bases and J by 0 bases, and 17 bases separated the two germline ends. The DNA of the CDR3 is TGCAGTGCCCCTAAGGGCCTCAGCATGAACACTGAAGCTTTCTTT. Protein product: CSAPKGLSMNTEAFF.

This clonotype was observed many times. J is TRBJ1-1 and V is TRBV7-3; D not certain. Germline loops: CDR1 SGHTA, CDR2 FQGTGA. The CDR3 extends over 14 amino acids. V lost 5 bases and J 5 bases, leaving 15 bases between the germline ends. The CDR3 is CASSPTTRLTEAFF. In DNA, the CDR3 is TGTGCCAGCAGCCCTACTACTCGTTTAACTGAAGCTTTCTTT.

This clonotype appeared a few times. The chain has TRBV20-1 and TRBJ2-2; maybe TRBD1 (6 bases). The CDR3 runs 17 residues. The V end lost 3 bases, the J end lost 0 bases, and 17 bases lay between the germline ends. Germline-derived CDR1 and CDR2 are DFQATT and SNEGSKA (reference sequence). DNA for the CDR3: TGCAGTGCTAGGGGGGCGGGTCAGGGTGCGAACACCGGGGAGCTGTTTTTT. Translated, it gives CSARGAGQGANTGELFF.

In this sample, this clonotype turned up many times. V is TRBV10-3 and J is TRBJ1-6; D remains ambiguous. V was pared by 0 bases and J by 10 bases, with 13 bases between. The CDR3 runs 15 residues. Germline V CDR1 and CDR2: ENHRY, SYGVKD. Written as DNA, the CDR3 is TGTGCCATCAGTGAGTCGGGTAACGATCGATCACCCCTCCACTTT. Encoded protein: CAISESGNDRSPLHF.

This rearrangement joins TRBV30 to TRBJ1-4; a possible D gene is TRBD1 (5 bases). Germline loops: CDR1 GTSNPN, CDR2 SVGIG (reference sequence). The CDR3 extends over 16 amino acids. The ends were cut back, 3 bases at V and 6 bases at J, with 20 bases in the middle. The CDR3, as DNA: TGTGCCTGGAGGGAACTGACAGTGGCGAACCATGAAAAACTGTTTTTT. It yields the protein CAWRELTVANHEKLFF. The whole variable domain, filled in from reference TRBV30 and TRBJ1-4, reads SQTIHQWPATLVQPVGSPLSLECTVEGTSNPNLYWYRQAAGRGLQLLFYSVGIGQISSEVPQNLSASRPQDRQFILSSKKLLLSDSGFYLCAWRELTVANHEKLFFGSGTQLSVL.

This clonotype was found many times. The chain uses TRBV3-1 and TRBJ2-2; possibly TRBD1 for D (5 bases). CDR3 length: 17 residues. Trimming took off 0 bases at V and 2 bases at J, with 13 bases between the two ends. The germline CDR1 and CDR2 sequences are LGHDT and YNNKEL (reference sequence). The CDR3 sequence is CASSQDLRRVNTGELFF. DNA of the CDR3: TGTGCCAGCAGCCAAGATCTGCGCAGGGTCAACACCGGGGAGCTGTTTTTT.

This clonotype was picked up a small number of times. V usage is TRBV25-1 and J usage is TRBJ1-6; 8 bases line up with TRBD1. The CDR3 is 13 amino acids. V lost 4 bases and J lost 10; bases outside the gene matches: 3. Looked up from germline, CDR1 is MGHDK and CDR2 is SYGVNS. CDR3 protein: CASSAGTGSPLHF. The CDR3, as DNA: TGTGCCAGCAGTGCAGGGACAGGATCACCCCTCCACTTT. Drawing the rest from reference TRBV25-1 and TRBJ1-6, the complete variable domain is EADIYQTPRYLVIGTGKKITLECSQTMGHDKMYWYQQDPGMELHLIHYSYGVNSTEKGDLSSESTVSRIRTEHFPLTLESARPSHTSQYLCASSAGTGSPLHFGNGTRLTVT.

V usage is TRBV10-3 and J usage is TRBJ2-6; no reliable D call. There are 17 residues in the CDR3. Germline V CDR1 and CDR2: ENHRY, SYGVKD. The V and J ends lost 6 bases and 6 bases respectively, with 21 bases between them. CDR3 residues: CAISYRGLDGLANVLTF. The CDR3 nucleotides read TGTGCCATCAGCTATCGAGGCTTGGACGGGTTGGCCAACGTCCTGACTTTC.

The genes are TRBV29-1 and TRBJ1-2; 8 bases agree with TRBD1. The CDR3 length is 18 residues. CDR1 is SQVTM, CDR2 ANQGSEA, per germline. J was trimmed by 0 bases and V by 6 bases; bases with no gene match: 18. In DNA, the CDR3 is TGCAGCGTCTTATTAGATTGGACAGGGCGTGGACCTAACTATGGCTACACCTTC. Translating it yields CSVLLDWTGRGPNYGYTF.

This clonotype has a single count. The chain carries TRBV29-1 and TRBJ1-5; 9 bases map to TRBD1. From germline, CDR1 is SQVTM and CDR2 ANQGSEA. With V trimmed by 7 bases and J by 7 bases, 8 bases remained unmatched. CDR3 size: 13 residues. The CDR3 DNA reads as TGCAGCGCGTTACAGGGGGCTGAGCAGCCCCAGCATTTT. It specifies CSALQGAEQPQHF. Based on the CDR3 plus reference TRBV29-1 and TRBJ1-5, the full variable domain is SAVISQKPSRDICQRGTSLTIQCQVDSQVTMMFWYRQQPGQSLTLIATANQGSEATYESGFVIDKFPISRPNLTFSTLTVSNMSPEDSSIYLCSALQGAEQPQHFGDGTRLSIL.

The sample holds one count of this clonotype. The chain joins TRBV7-9 to TRBJ1-1; D may be TRBD1 (6 bases). V was pared by 6 bases and J by 1 base, with 15 bases between. Germline V gene data show CDR1 as SEHNR and CDR2 as FQNEAQ (reference sequence). This CDR3 contains 15 residues. In nucleotides, the CDR3 is TGTGCCAGCAGGGCCGAGGGGACATCGAACACTGAAGCTTTCTTT. Its translation is CASRAEGTSNTEAFF.

This clonotype was seen repeatedly, ten times or more. The CDR3 region is CASSLQGRQYF. The CDR3 DNA reads as TGTGCCAGCAGCTTACAGGGACGGCAGTACTTC. The genes are TRBV13 and TRBJ2-7, with D perhaps given as TRBD1 or TRBD2 (5 bases each). The CDR3 is made up of 11 amino acids. The V end was cut by 2 bases, the J end by 9 bases, with 8 bases between. Germline CDR1 is PRHDT and CDR2 is FYEKMQ (reference sequence).